The clone carrying this T cell receptor beta chain was observed a handful of times. The antigen is not known. The survey-level immunoSEQ assay was used. Method: immunoSEQ multiplex PCR; TCRdb's copy keeps in-frame clones and lacks some. The data contain about 21,000 clones, roughly three quarters of them seen just once; the ten biggest clones take up around 28%. This entry comes from a study of STAT5B mutations in CD4+ large granular lymphocyte leukemia. The CDR3 has 11 amino acids. The V gene's germline CDR1 is SQVTM and CDR2 ANQGSEA. Trimming stripped 4 bases from V and 11 bases from J, with 14 bases between. Study findings and constraints: Compared with healthy controls (2/35), patient top clones favored TRBV06 (8/27).

The V gene is TRBV29-1, the J gene TRBJ1-1, with no clear D. The sample taken for sequencing was CD4+ T cells from blood buffy coats. The source is a human donor in good health. CDR3 DNA sequence: TGCAGCGTTGGCCAACGGGTTGCCGCTTTCTTT. Translation gives CSVGQRVAAFF.